This T cell receptor (beta chain) was captured in a study of T-cell reconstitution after alpha-beta-depleted transplantation in children. Between the trimmed V and J ends, which lost 4 bases and 7 bases, there was a span of 21 bases. Germline V gene sequence: CDR1 MDHEN, CDR2 SYDVKM. CDR3 length: 16 residues. Unique molecular identifiers were used to barcode this TCRbeta library. Each CDR3 protein is one row after TCRdb ran MiXCR on the PCR reads. The sample shows a few hundred thousand distinct CDR3 sequences, under 13% of them seen only once. Sequences were derived from PBMCs from the stem cell graft donor, sampled from the stem cell graft. The rearrangement joins TRBV28 to TRBJ2-3; TRBD1 or TRBD2 may be the D gene (5 bases each). The sequence derives from a human donor who donated a stem cell graft to a child with acute lymphoblastic leukemia. Written as DNA, the CDR3 is TGTGCCAGCAGTTCCTCCGGGACGGACCCCATCTATACGCAGTATTTT. It specifies CASSSSGTDPIYTQYF.